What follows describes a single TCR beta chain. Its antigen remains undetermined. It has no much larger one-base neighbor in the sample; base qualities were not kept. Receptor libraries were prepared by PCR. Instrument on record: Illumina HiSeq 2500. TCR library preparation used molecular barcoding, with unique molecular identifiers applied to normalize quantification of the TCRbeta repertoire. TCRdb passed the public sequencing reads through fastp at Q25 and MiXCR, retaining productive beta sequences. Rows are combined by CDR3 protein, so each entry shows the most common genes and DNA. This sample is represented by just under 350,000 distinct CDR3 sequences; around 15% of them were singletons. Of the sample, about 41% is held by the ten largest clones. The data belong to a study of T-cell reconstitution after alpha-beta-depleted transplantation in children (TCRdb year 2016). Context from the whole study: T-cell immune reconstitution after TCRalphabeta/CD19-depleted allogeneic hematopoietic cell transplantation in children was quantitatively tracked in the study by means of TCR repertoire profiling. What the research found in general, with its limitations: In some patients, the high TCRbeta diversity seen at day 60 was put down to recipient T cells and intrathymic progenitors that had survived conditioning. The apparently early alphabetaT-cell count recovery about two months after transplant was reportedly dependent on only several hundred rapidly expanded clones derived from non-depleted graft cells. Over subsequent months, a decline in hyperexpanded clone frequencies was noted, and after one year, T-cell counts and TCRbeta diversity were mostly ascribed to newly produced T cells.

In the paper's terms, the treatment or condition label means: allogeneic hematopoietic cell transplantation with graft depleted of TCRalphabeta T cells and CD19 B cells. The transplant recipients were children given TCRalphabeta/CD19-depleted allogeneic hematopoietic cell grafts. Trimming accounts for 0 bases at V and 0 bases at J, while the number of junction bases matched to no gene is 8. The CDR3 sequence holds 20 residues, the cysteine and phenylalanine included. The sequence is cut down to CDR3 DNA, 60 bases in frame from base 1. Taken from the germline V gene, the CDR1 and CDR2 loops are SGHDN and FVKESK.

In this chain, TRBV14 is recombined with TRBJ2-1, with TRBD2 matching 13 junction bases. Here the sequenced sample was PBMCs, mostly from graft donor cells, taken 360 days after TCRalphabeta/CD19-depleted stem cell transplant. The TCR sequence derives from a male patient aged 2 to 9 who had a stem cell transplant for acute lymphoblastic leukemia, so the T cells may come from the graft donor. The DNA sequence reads TGTGCCAGCAGCCAAGAGCGTGGACTAGCGGGAGTGCGCTCCTACAATGAGCAGTTCTTC. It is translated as CASSQERGLAGVRSYNEQFF.